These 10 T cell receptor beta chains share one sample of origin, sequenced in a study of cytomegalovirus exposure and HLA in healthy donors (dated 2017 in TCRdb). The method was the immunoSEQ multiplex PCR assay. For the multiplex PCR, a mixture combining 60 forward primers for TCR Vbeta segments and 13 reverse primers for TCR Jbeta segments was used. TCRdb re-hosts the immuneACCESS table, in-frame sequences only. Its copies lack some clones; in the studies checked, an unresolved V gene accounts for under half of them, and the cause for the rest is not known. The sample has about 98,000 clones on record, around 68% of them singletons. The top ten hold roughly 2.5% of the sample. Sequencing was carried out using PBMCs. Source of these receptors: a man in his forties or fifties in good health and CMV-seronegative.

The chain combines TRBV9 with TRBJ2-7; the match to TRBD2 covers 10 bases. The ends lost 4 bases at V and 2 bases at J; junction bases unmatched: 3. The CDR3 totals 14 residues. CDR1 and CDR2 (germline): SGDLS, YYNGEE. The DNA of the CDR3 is TGTGCCAGCAGCTGGACTAGCGGAACCTACGAGCAGTACTTC. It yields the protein CASSWTSGTYEQYF.

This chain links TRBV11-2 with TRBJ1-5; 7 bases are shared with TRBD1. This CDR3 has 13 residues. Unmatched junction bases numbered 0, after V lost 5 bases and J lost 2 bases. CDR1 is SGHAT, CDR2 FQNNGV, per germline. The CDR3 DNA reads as TGTGCCAGCAGCACAGGGGGCAATCAGCCCCAGCATTTT. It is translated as CASSTGGNQPQHF.

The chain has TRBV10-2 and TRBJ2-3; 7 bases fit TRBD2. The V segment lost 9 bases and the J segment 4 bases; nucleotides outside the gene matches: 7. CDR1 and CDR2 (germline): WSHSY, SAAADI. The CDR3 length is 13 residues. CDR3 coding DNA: TGCGCCAGTAGGTTGGGAGGGCCAGATACGCAGTATTTT. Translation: CASRLGGPDTQYF.

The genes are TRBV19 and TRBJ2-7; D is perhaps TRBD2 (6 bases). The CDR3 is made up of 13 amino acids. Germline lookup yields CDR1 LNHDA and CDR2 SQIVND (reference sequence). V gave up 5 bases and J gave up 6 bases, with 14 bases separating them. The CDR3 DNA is TGTGCCAGTAGTTTAGGCGGGAACCTCGAGCAGTACTTC. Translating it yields CASSLGGNLEQYF. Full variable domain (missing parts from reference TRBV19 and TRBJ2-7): DGGITQSPKYLFRKEGQNVTLSCEQNLNHDAMYWYRQDPGQGLRLIYYSQIVNDFQKGDIAEGYSVSREKKESFPLTVTSAQKNPTAFYLCASSLGGNLEQYFGPGTRLTVT.

CDR3 nucleotide sequence: TGTGCCAGCAGCCCCCCGACGGGGATATCCTCCTACGAGCAGTACTTC. It codes for CASSPPTGISSYEQYF. J is TRBJ2-7 and V is TRBV14; D might be TRBD2 (5 bases). The CDR3 has 16 amino acids. The germline gives CDR1 SGHDN, CDR2 FVKESK. V was cut by 4 bases and J by 0 bases, with 16 bases left in between.

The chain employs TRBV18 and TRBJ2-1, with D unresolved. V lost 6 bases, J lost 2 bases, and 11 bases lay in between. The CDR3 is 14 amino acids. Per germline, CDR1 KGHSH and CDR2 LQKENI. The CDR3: CASSPDSAYNEQFF. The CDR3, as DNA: TGTGCCAGCTCTCCCGACTCCGCCTACAATGAGCAGTTCTTC.

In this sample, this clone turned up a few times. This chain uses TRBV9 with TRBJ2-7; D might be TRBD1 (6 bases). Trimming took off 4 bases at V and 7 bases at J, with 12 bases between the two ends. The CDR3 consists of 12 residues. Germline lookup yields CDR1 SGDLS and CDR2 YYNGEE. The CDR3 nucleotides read TGTGCCAGCAGCAACAGGGTAGGAGAGCAGTACTTC. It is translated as CASSNRVGEQYF.

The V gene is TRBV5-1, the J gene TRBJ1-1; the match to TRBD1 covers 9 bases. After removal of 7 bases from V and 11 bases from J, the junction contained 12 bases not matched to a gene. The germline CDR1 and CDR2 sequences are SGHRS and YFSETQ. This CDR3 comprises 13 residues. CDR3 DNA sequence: TGCGCCAGCGGGACAGGGTCCCTTTTGAGGGCTTTCTTT. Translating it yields CASGTGSLLRAFF.

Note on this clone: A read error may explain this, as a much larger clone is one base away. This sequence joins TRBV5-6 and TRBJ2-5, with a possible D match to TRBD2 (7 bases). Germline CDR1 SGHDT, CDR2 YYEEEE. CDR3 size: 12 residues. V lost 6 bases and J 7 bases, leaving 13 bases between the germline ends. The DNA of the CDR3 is TGTGCCAGCAATCCGGGGGGCCTGACCCAGTACTTC. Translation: CASNPGGLTQYF.

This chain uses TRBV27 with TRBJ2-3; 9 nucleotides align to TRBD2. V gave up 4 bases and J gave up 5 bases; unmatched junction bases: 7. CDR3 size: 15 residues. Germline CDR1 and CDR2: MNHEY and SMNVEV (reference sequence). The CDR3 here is CASSYRAGGKDTQYF. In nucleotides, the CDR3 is TGTGCCAGCAGTTATCGAGCGGGAGGCAAAGATACGCAGTATTTT.